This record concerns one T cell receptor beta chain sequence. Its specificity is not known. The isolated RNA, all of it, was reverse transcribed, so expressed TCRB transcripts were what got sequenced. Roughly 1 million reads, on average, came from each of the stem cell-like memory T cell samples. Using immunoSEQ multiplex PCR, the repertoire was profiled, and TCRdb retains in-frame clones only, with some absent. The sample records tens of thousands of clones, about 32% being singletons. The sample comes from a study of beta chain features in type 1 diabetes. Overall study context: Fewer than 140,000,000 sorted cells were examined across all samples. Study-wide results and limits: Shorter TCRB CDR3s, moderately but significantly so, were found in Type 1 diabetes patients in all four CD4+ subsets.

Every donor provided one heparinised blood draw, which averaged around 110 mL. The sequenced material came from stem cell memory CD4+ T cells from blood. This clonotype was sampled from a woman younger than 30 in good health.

CDR3 coding DNA: TGTGCCAGCAGTGCCGCGGTAACCGGGGAGCTGTTTTTT. As protein: CASSAAVTGELFF. The rearrangement uses TRBV2 and TRBJ2-2; no firm D call. V was shortened by 4 bases and J by 5 bases, with 8 bases between the two germline ends. The germline V gene has CDR1 SNHLY and CDR2 FYNNEI. The CDR3 covers 13 residues.